One and the same sample provided the 25 T cell receptor beta chains below, sequenced in a study of regulatory T cells in long-lasting Graves disease (dated by TCRdb to the early 2020s). The library relied on multiplex PCR. TCRdb shows the sequencer as Illumina HiSeq 4000. To build TCR beta libraries, CDR3 regions were amplified by Arm-PCR using iRepertoire HTBI primers. TCRdb handled the public reads itself, with Q25 trimming in fastp and clone calling in MiXCR, and kept productive beta chains. Rows with one shared CDR3 protein collapse into an entry with the most common genes and DNA. The sample data list 700,000 or so distinct CDR3 sequences, and about 30% of these were observed just once. The leading ten clones occupy about two fifths of the sample. The time point label, read with the paper, signifies: persistent/refractory GD, antithyroid drugs over 5 years with positive TRAb. For both TCR sequencing and RNA sequencing, RNA was extracted from PBMCs using TRIzol.

Sequenced material: peripheral blood mononuclear cells (PBMCs), taken when the disease was refractory, from a patient treated with antithyroid drugs. The receptors were gathered from a female donor with Graves disease.

This clonotype occurred many times. The chain has TRBV27 and TRBJ2-5; D possibly matches TRBD1 or TRBD2 (5 bases each). The CDR3 is made up of 17 amino acids. From germline, CDR1 is MNHEY and CDR2 SMNVEV (reference sequence). V lost 5 bases and J lost 5, with 24 bases in between. In DNA, the CDR3 is TGTGCCAGCAGTCCGAATACGGGGCTTGGAACGTGGGAGACCCAGTACTTC. This encodes CASSPNTGLGTWETQYF.

J is TRBJ1-2 and V is TRBV19; D remains unclear. V was pared by 2 bases and J by 2 bases, with 6 bases between. The V gene's germline CDR1 is LNHDA and CDR2 SQIVND (reference sequence). The CDR3 extends over 13 amino acids. The CDR3 loop is CASSINKNYGYTF. The CDR3, as DNA: TGTGCCAGTAGTATAAACAAGAACTATGGCTACACCTTC.

This clonotype was seen repeatedly, ten times or more. The chain couples TRBV20-1 to TRBJ2-5; 7 bases agree with TRBD2. CDR1 is DFQATT and CDR2 is SNEGSKA in the germline V gene (reference sequence). Unmatched junction bases numbered 22, after V lost 6 bases and J lost 9 bases. The CDR3 runs 16 residues. CDR3 sequence reads: CSAPAGDGGWEVAQYF. CDR3 bases: TGCAGTGCCCCCGCGGGGGATGGGGGTTGGGAAGTGGCCCAGTACTTC.

In its sample, this clonotype was seen a few times. The chain is built from TRBV19 and TRBJ2-5; 9 positions agree with TRBD1. V lost 10 bases to trimming and J lost 5 bases; unmatched junction nucleotides: 5. The CDR3 contains 12 residues. Germline values: CDR1 LNHDA, CDR2 SQIVND (reference sequence). The CDR3 sequence: CATTGGGETQYF. The CDR3 nucleotides are TGTGCCACTACAGGGGGCGGCGAGACCCAGTACTTC.

Comment on this clonotype: Compared with germline, one end of the junction differs, possibly owing to a read error. The V gene is TRBV2, the J gene TRBJ1-2; the D gene is possibly TRBD1 (5 bases). Germline V gene sequence: CDR1 SNHLY, CDR2 FYNNEI. The CDR3 is 14 residues long. CDR3 nucleotides: TGTGCCGGCAGTGGTACCGGGACGAAATATGGCTACACCTTC. Its protein product is CAGSGTGTKYGYTF.

There are a few counts of this clonotype. The V call is TRBV3-1, the J call TRBJ1-1; D may be TRBD1 (6 bases). In germline, CDR1 is LGHDT, CDR2 YNNKEL (reference sequence). The ends were cut back, 0 bases at V and 3 bases at J, with 14 bases in the middle. The CDR3 extends over 16 amino acids. CDR3 bases: TGTGCCAGCAGCCAAGATAGGGCAGGGGAGGACACTGAAGCTTTCTTT. This gives the protein CASSQDRAGEDTEAFF. Combining the CDR3 with reference TRBV3-1 and TRBJ1-1 gives the whole variable domain DTAVSQTPKYLVTQMGNDKSIKCEQNLGHDTMYWYKQDSKKFLKIMFSYNNKELIINETVPNRFSPKSPDKAHLNLHINSLELGDSAVYFCASSQDRAGEDTEAFFGQGTRLTVV.

J is TRBJ2-1 and V is TRBV7-3; D uncertain. The J call may be mistaken, given a closer DNA end match to TRBJ2-5. Per germline, CDR1 SGHTA and CDR2 FQGTGA. CDR3 size: 13 residues. The CDR3 DNA sequence: TGTGCCAGCAGCATTGTCTTGGATGGGACCCAGTACTTC. This codes for CASSIVLDGTQYF.

This clonotype was detected a few times. The V call is TRBV19, the J call TRBJ1-2; D call uncertain. Germline V gives CDR1 LNHDA, CDR2 SQIVND (reference sequence). Trimming took 5 bases from V and 4 from J, leaving 11 bases between them. The CDR3 spans 13 residues. The CDR3 nucleotides read TGTGCCAGTAGTGGACGGGCTGTCTATGGCTACACCTTC. Its translation: CASSGRAVYGYTF.

A few counts support this clonotype. This sequence joins TRBV5-1 and TRBJ1-3; D is unclear. This CDR3 is built from 14 residues. Trimming removed 0 bases from V and 3 bases from J, with 7 bases in between. Germline CDR1 and CDR2: SGHRS and YFSETQ. CDR3 residues: CASSLEQHGNTIYF. DNA for the CDR3: TGCGCCAGCAGCTTGGAACAGCATGGAAACACCATATATTTT.

This clonotype was seen only a few times. The rearrangement uses TRBV12-3 or TRBV12-4 and TRBJ2-4; 8 nucleotides align to TRBD1. The CDR3 consists of 17 residues. The ends lost 5 bases at V and 0 bases at J; junction bases unmatched: 9. The CDR3 loop reads CASSPRTGILAKNIQYF. CDR3 DNA: TGTGCCAGCAGTCCCCGGACAGGGATTCTAGCCAAAAACATTCAGTACTTC.

The table lists this clonotype with many counts. V is TRBV2 and J is TRBJ1-5, with no clear D. Germline CDR1 and CDR2: SNHLY and FYNNEI. CDR3 size: 14 residues. The V end was cut by 6 bases, the J end by 4 bases, with 13 bases between. CDR3 amino acids: CASSYTPENQPQHF. The CDR3 DNA sequence: TGTGCCAGCAGCTACACGCCAGAGAATCAGCCCCAGCATTTT.

This chain connects TRBV27 to TRBJ2-7; 12 bases map to TRBD2. The V gene's germline CDR1 is MNHEY and CDR2 SMNVEV (reference sequence). The CDR3 covers 15 residues. V lost 6 bases to trimming and J lost 7 bases; unmatched junction nucleotides: 10. CDR3 sequence: CASRLTSGSSGEQYF. The CDR3 DNA is TGTGCCAGCAGATTGACTAGCGGGAGCTCCGGTGAGCAGTACTTC.

J is TRBJ2-3 and V is TRBV7-2; the D gene could be TRBD1 or TRBD2 (5 bases each). This CDR3 region has 14 residues. Germline CDR1 is SGHTA and CDR2 is FQGNSA. V was trimmed by 2 bases and J by 4 bases, leaving 10 bases between them. The CDR3 DNA reads TGTGCCAGCAGCTTACGTGGGACCGCAGATACGCAGTATTTT. This codes for CASSLRGTADTQYF.

This clonotype appeared a few times. The rearrangement links TRBV3-1 to TRBJ1-1; D remains ambiguous. The CDR3 loop spans 14 amino acids. Trimming removed 6 bases at V and 1 base at J, with 12 bases between. Germline V gives CDR1 LGHDT, CDR2 YNNKEL (reference sequence). Here the CDR3 DNA reads TGTGCCAGCAGTTTAAAGACGGGGAACACTGAAGCTTTCTTT. Protein product: CASSLKTGNTEAFF.

The V gene is TRBV7-9, the J gene TRBJ1-1; TRBD1 matches at 8 bases. The CDR3 totals 13 residues. V lost 5 bases and J lost 7; bases outside the gene matches: 6. Germline values: CDR1 SEHNR, CDR2 FQNEAQ (reference sequence). The CDR3 DNA reads as TGTGCCAGCAGCCTAGACAGGGGTTATGAAGCTTTCTTT. Protein sequence: CASSLDRGYEAFF.

The chain is built from TRBV30 and TRBJ1-1, with a possible D match to TRBD1 (5 bases). There are 11 residues in the CDR3. Germline-derived CDR1 and CDR2 are GTSNPN and SVGIG (reference sequence). V shed 4 bases and J shed 7 bases, with 10 bases lying between them. CDR3 nucleotides: TGTGCCTGGAACGATAGGGGTGAAGCTTTCTTT. Residues: CAWNDRGEAFF.

The chain employs TRBV20-1 and TRBJ1-2; 7 bases fit TRBD1. This CDR3 comprises 14 residues. V shed 5 bases and J 4 bases; nucleotides not matched to a gene: 10. Germline assignment: CDR1 DFQATT and CDR2 SNEGSKA (reference sequence). CDR3 DNA sequence: TGCAGTGCTCACCCAGGGGGGCCCAGCTATGGCTACACCTTC. Translated: CSAHPGGPSYGYTF.

The table lists this clonotype with a count of one. This chain links TRBV20-1 with TRBJ1-5; D call uncertain. Germline-derived CDR1 and CDR2 are DFQATT and SNEGSKA (reference sequence). The V gene lost 0 bases and the J gene lost 7 bases, with 10 bases spanning the gap. CDR3 length: 13 residues. Here the CDR3 DNA reads TGCAGTGCTAGAGACACGATTGCCCAGCCCCAGCATTTT. Protein sequence: CSARDTIAQPQHF.

The chain joins TRBV7-9 to TRBJ2-7, with D possibly being TRBD2 (6 bases). The CDR3 covers 14 residues. Looked up from germline, CDR1 is SEHNR and CDR2 is FQNEAQ (reference sequence). The ends were cut back, 4 bases at V and 2 bases at J, with 12 bases in the middle. In nucleotides, the CDR3 is TGTGCCAGCAGCTCGCTTAGCGGAACCTACGAGCAGTACTTC. This translates into CASSSLSGTYEQYF.

This clonotype appeared a single time. A read error may explain this, as a much larger clone is one base away. This chain links TRBV12-3 or TRBV12-4 with TRBJ2-1; a weak D match, TRBD2 (6 bases). Trimming took off 11 bases at V and 10 bases at J, with 15 bases between the two ends. CDR3 size: 11 residues. CDR3 DNA sequence: TGTGCCGTTAAGGGAGCGGGCGAGCAGTTCTTC. It specifies CAVKGAGEQFF.

The chain is built from TRBV3-1 and TRBJ2-2, with 7 bases aligning to TRBD2. The CDR3 consists of 18 residues. V shed 2 bases and J 3 bases; nucleotides not matched to a gene: 12. Looked up from germline, CDR1 is LGHDT and CDR2 is YNNKEL (reference sequence). Here the CDR3 reads CASSQSEASGPYTGELFF. In DNA, the CDR3 is TGTGCCAGCAGCCAATCGGAGGCTAGCGGACCCTACACCGGGGAGCTGTTTTTT.

In this sample, this clonotype turned up a few times. The chain links TRBV15 to TRBJ1-6; D ambiguous. The CDR3 runs 15 residues. Germline V lookup: CDR1 LNHNV, CDR2 YYDKDF (reference sequence). V lost 1 base and J lost 8, with 12 bases in between. The CDR3 DNA reads TGTGCCACCAGCAGAGGCCCCCGGATGGATTCACCCCTCCACTTT. Its protein is CATSRGPRMDSPLHF.

This chain joins TRBV20-1 and TRBJ1-2, with 7 bases identical to TRBD1. Unmatched junction bases numbered 7, after V lost 3 bases and J lost 0 bases. Germline-derived CDR1 and CDR2 are DFQATT and SNEGSKA (reference sequence). The CDR3 has 15 amino acids. CDR3 sequence reads: CSASRTGQANYGYTF. The CDR3 DNA follows: TGCAGTGCTAGCAGGACAGGACAAGCTAACTATGGCTACACCTTC.

This chain uses TRBV6-1 with TRBJ1-5, with D perhaps TRBD1 (5 bases). With 4 bases removed from V and 0 bases from J, the gap between germline ends came to 13 bases. The CDR3 is 16 residues long. CDR1 and CDR2 from the germline V gene are MNHNS and SASEGT. CDR3 in amino acids: CASSADRSYSNQPQHF. The CDR3, as DNA: TGTGCCAGCAGTGCTGACAGATCTTATAGCAATCAGCCCCAGCATTTT.

The chain uses TRBV7-9 and TRBJ1-2; 7 nucleotides match TRBD1. This CDR3 is built from 11 residues. Germline V CDR1 and CDR2: SEHNR, FQNEAQ (reference sequence). V gave up 1 base and J gave up 14 bases; unmatched junction bases: 4. The CDR3 DNA reads as TGTGCCAGCAGCTTAGTGGGACAGCCGACCTTC. Translating gives CASSLVGQPTF.